This T cell receptor (beta chain) stems from a study of blood T cell repertoires in COVID-19. Overall study: The origin of the acute and convalescent COVID-19 samples was the United States, Italy and Spain. T cells, B-cell-depleted T cells, or PBMCs supplied cDNA or gDNA.

Germline V CDR1 and CDR2: SNHLY, FYNNEI. This CDR3 is built from 14 residues. V lost 2 bases and J lost 2, with 10 bases in between. Those enrolled, adults aged 18 to 89 years, came from around 25 US areas. Two negative PCRs, clearance, or symptom resolution were required of recovered Cohort 3 donors. Data came from immunoSEQ multiplex PCR; TCRdb stores just in-frame clones and leaves some out. The sample gives around 300,000 clones, roughly 89% of which show up once; approximately 2% is in the top ten. The sequenced sample was PBMCs or T cells enriched from blood (not recorded which). The chain combines TRBV2 with TRBJ2-7; tentative D call: TRBD1 (6 bases). The receptor was derived from an older woman who had recovered from COVID-19. CDR3 in DNA: TGTGCCAGCAGTGAACAGGGGAGTACCTACGAGCAGTACTTC. This codes for CASSEQGSTYEQYF.